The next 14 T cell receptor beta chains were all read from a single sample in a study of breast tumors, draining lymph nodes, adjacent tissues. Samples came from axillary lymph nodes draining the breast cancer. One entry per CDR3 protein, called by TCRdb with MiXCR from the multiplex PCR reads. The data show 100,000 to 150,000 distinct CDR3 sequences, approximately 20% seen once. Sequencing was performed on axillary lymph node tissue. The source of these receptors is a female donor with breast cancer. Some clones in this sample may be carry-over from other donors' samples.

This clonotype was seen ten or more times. CDR3 amino acids: CASSQGIATGTSGYNEQFF. The CDR3, as DNA: TGCGCCAGCAGCCAAGGCATAGCCACCGGGACTAGCGGATACAATGAGCAGTTCTTC. The J gene is TRBJ2-1, the V gene TRBV4-3, with TRBD2 matching over 11 bases. The CDR3 is made up of 19 amino acids. The ends lost 1 base at V and 4 bases at J; junction bases unmatched: 12. From germline, CDR1 is LGHNA and CDR2 YSLEER.

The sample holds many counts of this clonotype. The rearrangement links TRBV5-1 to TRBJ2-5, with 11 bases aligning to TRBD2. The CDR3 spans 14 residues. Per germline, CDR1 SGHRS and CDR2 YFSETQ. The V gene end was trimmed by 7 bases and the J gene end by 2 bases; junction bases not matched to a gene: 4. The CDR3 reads CASWGTSGQETQYF. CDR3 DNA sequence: TGCGCCAGCTGGGGGACTAGCGGACAAGAGACCCAGTACTTC.

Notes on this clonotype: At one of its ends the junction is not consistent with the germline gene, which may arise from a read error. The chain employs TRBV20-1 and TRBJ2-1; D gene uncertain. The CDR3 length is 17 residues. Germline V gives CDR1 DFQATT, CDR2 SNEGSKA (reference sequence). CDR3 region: CSARDPTGPNSYNERFF. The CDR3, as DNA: TGCAGTGCTAGAGATCCAACCGGACCGAACAGTTACAATGAGCGGTTCTTC.

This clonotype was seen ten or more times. The CDR3 DNA reads as TGTGCCAGCTCACCATCGCTAGCGGGAGTGTACGAGCAGTACTTC. Translation gives CASSPSLAGVYEQYF. The V and J genes are TRBV18 and TRBJ2-7; 10 bases line up with TRBD2. The CDR3 extends over 15 amino acids. The V gene end was trimmed by 2 bases and the J gene end by 4 bases; junction bases not matched to a gene: 5. CDR1 KGHSH and CDR2 LQKENI come from the germline V gene.

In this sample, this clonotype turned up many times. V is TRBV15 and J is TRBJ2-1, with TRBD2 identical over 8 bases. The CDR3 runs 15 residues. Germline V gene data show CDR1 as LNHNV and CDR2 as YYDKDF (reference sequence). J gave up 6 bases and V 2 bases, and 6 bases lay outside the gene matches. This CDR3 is CATSRFGRAVNEQFF. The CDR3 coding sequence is TGTGCCACCAGCAGATTCGGGAGGGCAGTCAATGAGCAGTTCTTC.

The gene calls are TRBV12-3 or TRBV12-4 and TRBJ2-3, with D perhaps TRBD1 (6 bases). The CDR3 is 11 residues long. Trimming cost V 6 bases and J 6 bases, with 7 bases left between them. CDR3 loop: CASRRGDTQYF. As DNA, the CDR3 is TGTGCCAGCAGAAGGGGGGATACGCAGTATTTT.

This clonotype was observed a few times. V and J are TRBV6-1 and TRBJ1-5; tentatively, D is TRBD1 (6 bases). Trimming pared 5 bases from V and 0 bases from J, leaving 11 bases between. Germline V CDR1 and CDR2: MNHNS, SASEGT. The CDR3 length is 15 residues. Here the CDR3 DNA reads TGTGCCAGCAGTTCACAGGGACTTAGCAATCAGCCCCAGCATTTT. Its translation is CASSSQGLSNQPQHF.

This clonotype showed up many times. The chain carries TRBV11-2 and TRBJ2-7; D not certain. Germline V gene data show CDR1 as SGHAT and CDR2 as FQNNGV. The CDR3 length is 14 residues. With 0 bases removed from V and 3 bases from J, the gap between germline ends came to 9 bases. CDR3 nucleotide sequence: TGTGCCAGCAGCTTAGAAGGCAGTATCTACGAGCAGTACTTC. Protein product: CASSLEGSIYEQYF. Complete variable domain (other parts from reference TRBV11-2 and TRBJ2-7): EAGVAQSPRYKIIEKRQSVAFWCNPISGHATLYWYQQILGQGPKLLIQFQNNGVVDDSQLPKDRFSAERLKGVDSTLKIQPAKLEDSAVYLCASSLEGSIYEQYFGPGTRLTVT.

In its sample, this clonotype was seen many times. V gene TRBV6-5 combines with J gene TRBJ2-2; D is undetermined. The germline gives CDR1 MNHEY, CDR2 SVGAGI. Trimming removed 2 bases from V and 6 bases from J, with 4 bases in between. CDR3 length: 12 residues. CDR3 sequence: CASSYVAGELFF. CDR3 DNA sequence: TGTGCCAGCAGTTACGTTGCCGGGGAGCTGTTTTTT.

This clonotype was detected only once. The CDR3 DNA follows: TGTGCCAGTCGACTAGCGGGAAGTGAGCAGTACTTC. The encoded protein is CASRLAGSEQYF. This rearrangement joins TRBV5-4 to TRBJ2-7, with 11 positions matching TRBD2. The CDR3 has 12 amino acids. Germline V lookup: CDR1 SGHNT, CDR2 YYREEE (reference sequence). Germline trimming cut 8 bases from V and 7 bases from J; bases unmatched to any gene: 5. The full variable domain, completed using reference TRBV5-4 and TRBJ2-7, is ETGVTQSPTHLIKTRGQQVTLRCSSQSGHNTVSWYQQALGQGPQFIFQYYREEENGRGNFPPRFSGLQFPNYSSELNVNALELDDSALYLCASRLAGSEQYFGPGTRLTVT.

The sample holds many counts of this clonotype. The CDR3 protein is CSATTGEGETQYF. Written as DNA, the CDR3 is TGCAGTGCAACGACAGGGGAGGGAGAGACCCAGTACTTC. The rearrangement joins TRBV20-1 to TRBJ2-5; perhaps TRBD1 as D (8 bases). This CDR3 region has 13 residues. Between the trimmed V and J ends, which lost 6 bases and 4 bases, there was a span of 15 bases. Germline V gene lookup returns CDR1 DFQATT and CDR2 SNEGSKA (reference sequence).

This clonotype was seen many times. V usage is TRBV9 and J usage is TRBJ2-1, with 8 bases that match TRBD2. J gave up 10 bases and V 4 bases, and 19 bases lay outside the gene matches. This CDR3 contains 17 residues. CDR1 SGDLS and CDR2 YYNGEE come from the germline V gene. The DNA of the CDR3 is TGTGCCAGCAGCTCCCAAGGACTAGCAGGACCTCGGGTGGAGCAGTTCTTC. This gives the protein CASSSQGLAGPRVEQFF.

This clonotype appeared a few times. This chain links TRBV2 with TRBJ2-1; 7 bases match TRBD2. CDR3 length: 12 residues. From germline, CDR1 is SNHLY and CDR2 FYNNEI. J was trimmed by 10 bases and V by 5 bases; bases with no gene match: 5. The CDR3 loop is CASSPSSGEQFF. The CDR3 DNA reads TGTGCCAGCAGTCCCAGTAGCGGGGAGCAGTTCTTC.

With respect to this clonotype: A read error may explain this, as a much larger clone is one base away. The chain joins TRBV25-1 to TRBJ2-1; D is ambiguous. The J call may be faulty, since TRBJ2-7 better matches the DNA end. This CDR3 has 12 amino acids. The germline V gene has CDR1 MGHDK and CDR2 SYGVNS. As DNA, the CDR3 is TGTGCCAGCAGTTTTGATACCAATGAGCAGTACTTC. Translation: CASSFDTNEQYF.